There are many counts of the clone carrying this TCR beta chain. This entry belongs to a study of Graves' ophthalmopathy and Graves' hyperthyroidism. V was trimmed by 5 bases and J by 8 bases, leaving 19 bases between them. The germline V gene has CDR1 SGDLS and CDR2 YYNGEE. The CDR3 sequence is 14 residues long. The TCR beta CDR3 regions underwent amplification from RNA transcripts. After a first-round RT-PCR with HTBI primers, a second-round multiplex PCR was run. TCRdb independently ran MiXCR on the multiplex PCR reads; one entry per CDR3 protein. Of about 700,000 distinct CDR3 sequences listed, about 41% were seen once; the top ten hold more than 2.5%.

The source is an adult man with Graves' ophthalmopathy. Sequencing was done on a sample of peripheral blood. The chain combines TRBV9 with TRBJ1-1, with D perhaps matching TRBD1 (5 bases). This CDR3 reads CASRPPDTTLEAFF. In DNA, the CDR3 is TGTGCCAGCAGGCCTCCGGACACTACCCTCGAAGCTTTCTTT.